A single TCR beta chain is shown here with its context. Its specificity is unknown. This sample is part of a study of CXCR3-negative and CXCR3-positive naive CD8 T cells. General study points: The study found comparably high diversity in both naive subsets and much lower diversity in memory CD8+ cells.

The TRB cDNA libraries were prepared by 5' RACE with UMI labels. For each CDR3 protein, TCRdb gives one entry from its re-call of the 5' RACE reads, without DNA. The sample is made up of about 130,000 distinct CDR3 sequences, and the top ten hold approximately 0.5% of it. The length of the CDR3 is 12 residues. The germline V gene encodes CDR1 SQVTM and CDR2 ANQGSEA. Cells classed as naive CD8+ T cells were CD45RO-CCR7+CD27+CD95-. The clonotype comes from a human donor in good health. Some clones in this sample may be carry-over from other donors' samples. Material: naive CXCR3- CD8+ T cells from blood. Subset indicated: CD45RO-CCR7+CD27+CD95- naive CD8+ T cells lacking CXCR3 (TNR3-). The chain joins TRBV29-1 to TRBJ2-2; TCRdb lists TRBD1, though no DNA is available to test this call. CDR3 sequence: CSAPEGTGELFF.